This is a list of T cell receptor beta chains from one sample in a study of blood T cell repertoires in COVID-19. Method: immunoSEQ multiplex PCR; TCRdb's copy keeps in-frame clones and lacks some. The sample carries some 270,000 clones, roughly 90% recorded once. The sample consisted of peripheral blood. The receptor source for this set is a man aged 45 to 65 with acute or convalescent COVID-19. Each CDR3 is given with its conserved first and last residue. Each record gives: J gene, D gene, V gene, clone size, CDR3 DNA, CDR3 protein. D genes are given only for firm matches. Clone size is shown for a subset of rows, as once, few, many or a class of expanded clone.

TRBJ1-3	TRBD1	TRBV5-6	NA	TGTGCCAGCAGCTTGAAACGTGACAGGGGCTCTACTGGAAACACCATATATTTT	CASSLKRDRGSTGNTIYF
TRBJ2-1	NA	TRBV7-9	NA	TGTGCCAGCAGCTCGCGAGGCGGGCCCTACAATGAGCAGTTCTTC	CASSSRGGPYNEQFF
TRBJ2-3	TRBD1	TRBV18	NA	TGTGCCAGCTCACTGGACAGGGGTTCAGATACGCAGTATTTT	CASSLDRGSDTQYF
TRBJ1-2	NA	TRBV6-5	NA	TGTGCCAGCAGTTACGACATCTCCTATGGCTACACCTTC	CASSYDISYGYTF
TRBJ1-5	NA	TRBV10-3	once	TGTGCCATCAGTGAGTCCGGGGTTGGGGGGCAGCCCCAGCATTTT	CAISESGVGGQPQHF
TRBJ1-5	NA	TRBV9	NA	TGTGCCAGCAGCCTGACAGGCCATAGCAATCAGCCCCAGCATTTT	CASSLTGHSNQPQHF
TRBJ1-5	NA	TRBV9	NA	TGTGCCAGCAGCGTAGATCAGAGCAATCAGCCCCAGCATTTT	CASSVDQSNQPQHF
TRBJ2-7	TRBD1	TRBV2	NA	TGTGCCAGCAGTGACCCGACAGGGGGAATCTACGAGCAGTACTTC	CASSDPTGGIYEQYF
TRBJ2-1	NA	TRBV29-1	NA	TGCAGCGTTCGACAGGGCCTTGGGGGGTATGAGCAGTTCTTC	CSVRQGLGGYEQFF
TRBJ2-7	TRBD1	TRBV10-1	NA	TGCGCCAGCAGTCCACCGGGACAGGGCCACGAGCAGTACTTC	CASSPPGQGHEQYF
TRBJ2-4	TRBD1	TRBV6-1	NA	TGTGCCAGCAGTGACCGACCACAGGGGAACATTCAGTACTTC	CASSDRPQGNIQYF
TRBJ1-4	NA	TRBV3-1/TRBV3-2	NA	TGTGCCAGCAGCCCAGGGGTCGGCTATGAAAAACTGTTTTTT	CASSPGVGYEKLFF
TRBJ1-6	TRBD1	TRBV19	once	TGTGCCAGTAGTGAAACAGGGGCGACCAATAATTCACCCCTCCACTTT	CASSETGATNNSPLHF
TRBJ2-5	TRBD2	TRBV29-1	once	TGCAGCGTTTTACCCCCGGGACTAGGGAAAGAGACCCAGTACTTC	CSVLPPGLGKETQYF
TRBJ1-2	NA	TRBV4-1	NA	TGCGCCAGCAGCCAAGGGCGAGGCGATGAATACTATGGCTACACCTTC	CASSQGRGDEYYGYTF
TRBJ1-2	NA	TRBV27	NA	TGTGCCAGCAGTTTAAACATGGCTCGCTATGGCTACACCTTC	CASSLNMARYGYTF
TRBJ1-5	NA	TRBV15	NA	TGTGCCACCAGCAGAGATGACGCGGGCCAGCCCCAGCATTTT	CATSRDDAGQPQHF
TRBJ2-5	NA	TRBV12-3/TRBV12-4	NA	TGTGCCAGCCCCCATGGAGGGTGCGAGACCCAGTACTTC	CASPHGGCETQYF
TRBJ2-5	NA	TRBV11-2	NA	TGTGCCACGTCCGGGGTAGGGACTCTGTACCAAGAGACCCAGTACTTC	CATSGVGTLYQETQYF
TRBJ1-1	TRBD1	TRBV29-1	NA	TGCAGCGCATCAGGGGGTTGGGCCATGAACACTGAAGCTTTCTTT	CSASGGWAMNTEAFF
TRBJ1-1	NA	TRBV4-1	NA	TGCGCCAGCAGCCGCGCAGGGCCCACTGAAGCTTTCTTT	CASSRAGPTEAFF
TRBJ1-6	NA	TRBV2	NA	TGTGCCAGCAGTCCAGACACTCCTTCACCCCTCCACTTT	CASSPDTPSPLHF
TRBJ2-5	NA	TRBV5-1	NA	TGCGCCAGCAGCTTGCCGGGGGTATGGGAGACCCAGTACTTC	CASSLPGVWETQYF
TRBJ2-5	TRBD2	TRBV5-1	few	TGCGCCAGCGGCGGACTAGCGGGGGGCCCCCAAGAGACCCAGTACTTC	CASGGLAGGPQETQYF
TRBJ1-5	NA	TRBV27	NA	TGTGCCAGCAGCCTCCTAGCGGGGGAGGAGCCCCAGCATTTT	CASSLLAGEEPQHF
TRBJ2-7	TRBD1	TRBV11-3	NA	TGTGCCAGCGGTTCGACAGGGTTGAACGAGCAGTACTTC	CASGSTGLNEQYF
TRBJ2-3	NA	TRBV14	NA	TGTGCCAGCAGCCAAGATCGGGTTACGCAGTATTTT	CASSQDRVTQYF
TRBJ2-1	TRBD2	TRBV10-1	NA	TGCGCCAGCAGACCGGGACTAGGAGGGAATGAGCAGTTCTTC	CASRPGLGGNEQFF
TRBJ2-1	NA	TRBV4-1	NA	TGCGCCAGCAGCCAAGTAGGCGGGGACAATGAGCAGTTCTTC	CASSQVGGDNEQFF
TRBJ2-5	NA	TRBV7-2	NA	TGTGCCAGCAGCGCCGGGAGAATTGAGACCCAGTACTTC	CASSAGRIETQYF
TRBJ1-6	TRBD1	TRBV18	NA	TGTGCCAGCTCACCCGACAGGGGGTCTTCACCCCTCCACTTT	CASSPDRGSSPLHF
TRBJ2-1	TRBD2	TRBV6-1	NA	TGTGCCAGCAGTGAACTAGCGGGGGTGTCCTACAATGAGCAGTTCTTC	CASSELAGVSYNEQFF
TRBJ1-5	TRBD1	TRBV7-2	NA	TGTGCCAGCAGCTGGGGGACCGGGACAGGGGGCCAGCCCCAGCATTTT	CASSWGTGTGGQPQHF
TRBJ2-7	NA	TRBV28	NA	TGTGCCAGCAGATCCCCGGGGGAACGGGGGTACTTC	CASRSPGERGYF
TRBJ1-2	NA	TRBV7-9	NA	TGTGCCAGCAGCCAGGACAGATATGGCTACACCTTC	CASSQDRYGYTF
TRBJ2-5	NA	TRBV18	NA	TGTGCCAGCTCACCCCCCACCTGGGGACACCAGAAAGAGACCCAGTACTTC	CASSPPTWGHQKETQYF
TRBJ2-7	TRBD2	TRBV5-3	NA	TGTGCCAGAAGCGCGGCGGGGGGCTACGAGCAGTACTTC	CARSAAGGYEQYF
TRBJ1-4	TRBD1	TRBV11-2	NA	TGTGCCAGCAGCTTAAGCCGGGGGACAGTCAATGAAAAACTGTTTTTT	CASSLSRGTVNEKLFF
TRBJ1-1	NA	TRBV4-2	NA	TGTGCCAGCAGCCAAGATCGAATACTTACTGAAGCTTTCTTT	CASSQDRILTEAFF
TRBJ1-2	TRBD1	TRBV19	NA	TGTGCCAGTAGTATAGGGGGACAGAACTATGGCTACACCTTC	CASSIGGQNYGYTF
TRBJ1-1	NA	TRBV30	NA	TGTGCCTGGAGTGTACCTGGGCGCGGGGGGACTGAAGCTTTCTTT	CAWSVPGRGGTEAFF
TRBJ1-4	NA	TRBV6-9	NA	TGTGCCAGCAGTCCTTATAACAGGGTCCCTAATGAAAAACTGTTTTTT	CASSPYNRVPNEKLFF
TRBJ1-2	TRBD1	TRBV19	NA	TGTGCCAGTAGTATACCCCGGGACAGCTATGGCTACACCTTC	CASSIPRDSYGYTF
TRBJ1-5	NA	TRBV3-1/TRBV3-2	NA	TGTGCCAGCAGCGCCTGGACAGATCAGCCCCAGCATTTT	CASSAWTDQPQHF
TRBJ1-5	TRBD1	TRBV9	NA	TGTGCCAGCAGCGTAGGTGACAGGGCTGAACAGCCCCAGCATTTT	CASSVGDRAEQPQHF